The entry below describes one T cell receptor beta chain. The sample is drawn from a study of blood T cell repertoires in COVID-19. Across the whole study: The United States, Italy and Spain were the sources of the acute and convalescent COVID-19 samples.

Sequencing used immunoSEQ multiplex PCR; TCRdb keeps in-frame clones, though not all of them. This sample has tens of thousands of clones; approximately 90% occur once, and the top ten carry about 25%. Germline CDR1 and CDR2: SGHRS and YFSETQ. This CDR3 spans 14 amino acids. V was pared by 6 bases and J by 3 bases, with 6 bases of the junction left unmatched. The sequenced sample was peripheral blood. The clonotype was recovered from a man over 45 with active or convalescent COVID-19. This chain connects TRBV5-1 to TRBJ2-1; 7 nucleotides align to TRBD1. For the CDR3, the DNA is TGCGCCAGCAAGGGGGACAGCGACTACAATGAGCAGTTCTTC. It yields the protein CASKGDSDYNEQFF. Complete variable domain (other parts from reference TRBV5-1 and TRBJ2-1): KAGVTQTPRYLIKTRGQQVTLSCSPISGHRSVSWYQQTPGQGLQFLFEYFSETQRNKGNFPGRFSGRQFSNSRSEMNVSTLELGDSALYLCASKGDSDYNEQFFGPGTRLTVL.